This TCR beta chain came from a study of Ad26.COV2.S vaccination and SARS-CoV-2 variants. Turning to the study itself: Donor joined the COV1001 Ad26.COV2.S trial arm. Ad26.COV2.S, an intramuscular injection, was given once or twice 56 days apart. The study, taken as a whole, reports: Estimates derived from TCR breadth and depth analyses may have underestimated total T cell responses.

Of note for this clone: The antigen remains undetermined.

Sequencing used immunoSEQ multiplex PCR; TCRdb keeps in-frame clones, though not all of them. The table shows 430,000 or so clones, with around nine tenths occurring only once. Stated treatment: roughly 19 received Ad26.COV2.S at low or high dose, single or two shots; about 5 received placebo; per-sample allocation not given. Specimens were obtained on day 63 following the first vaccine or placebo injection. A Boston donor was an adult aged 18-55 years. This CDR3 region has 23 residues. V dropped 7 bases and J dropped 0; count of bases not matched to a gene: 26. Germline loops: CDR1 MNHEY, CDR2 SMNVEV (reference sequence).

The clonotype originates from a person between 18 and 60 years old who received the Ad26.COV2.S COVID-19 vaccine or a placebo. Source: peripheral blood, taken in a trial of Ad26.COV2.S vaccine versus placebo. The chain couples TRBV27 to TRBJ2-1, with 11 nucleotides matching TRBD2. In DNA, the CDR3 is TGTGCCAGCAAACTCAGGGGGGTAGCGGGAGGGCCACCGACCTTAAGCTCCTACAATGAGCAGTTCTTC. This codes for CASKLRGVAGGPPTLSSYNEQFF.